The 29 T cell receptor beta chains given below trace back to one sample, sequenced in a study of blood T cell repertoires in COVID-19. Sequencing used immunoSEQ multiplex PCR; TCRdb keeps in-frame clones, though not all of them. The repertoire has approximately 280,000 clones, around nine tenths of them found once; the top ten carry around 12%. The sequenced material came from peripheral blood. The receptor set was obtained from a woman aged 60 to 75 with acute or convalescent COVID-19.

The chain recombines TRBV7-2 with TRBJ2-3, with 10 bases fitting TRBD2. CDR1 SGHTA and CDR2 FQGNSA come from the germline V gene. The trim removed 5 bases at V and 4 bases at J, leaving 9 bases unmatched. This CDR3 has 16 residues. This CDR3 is CASSPSLAGAADTQYF. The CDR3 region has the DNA TGTGCCAGCAGCCCTAGCCTAGCGGGAGCCGCAGATACGCAGTATTTT.

CDR3 bases: TGTGCCATCACCGGGACAGGGGGGCTTGGCTACACCTTC. Residues: CAITGTGGLGYTF. This sequence joins TRBV10-3 and TRBJ1-2; TRBD1 agrees at 11 bases. The junction had 5 bases not matched to a gene; V was cut back by 7 bases and J by 7 bases. CDR3 length equals 13 residues. Per the germline V gene, CDR1 is ENHRY and CDR2 is SYGVKD.

The CDR3 here is CASSLSYGLNEKLFF. In DNA form, the CDR3 reads TGTGCCAGCAGTTTATCATACGGGTTGAACGAAAAACTGTTTTTT. The chain carries TRBV27 and TRBJ1-4; D gene uncertain. The germline V gene encodes CDR1 MNHEY and CDR2 SMNVEV (reference sequence). The V end was cut by 0 bases, the J end by 8 bases, with 13 bases between. This CDR3 is built from 15 residues. The full variable domain, completed using reference TRBV27 and TRBJ1-4, is EAQVTQNPRYLITVTGKKLTVTCSQNMNHEYMSWYRQDPGLGLRQIYYSMNVEVTDKGDVPEGYKVSRKEKRNFPLILESPSPNQTSLYFCASSLSYGLNEKLFFGSGTQLSVL.

The CDR3 nucleotides read TGTGCCAGCAGAGTTTTCCAAGGGGGCACAGATACGCAGTATTTT. Protein: CASRVFQGGTDTQYF. The J gene is TRBJ2-3, the V gene TRBV5-6; perhaps TRBD1 as D (5 bases). Germline-derived CDR1 and CDR2 are SGHDT and YYEEEE. CDR3 length equals 15 residues. V was cut by 5 bases and J by 1 base, with 14 bases left in between.

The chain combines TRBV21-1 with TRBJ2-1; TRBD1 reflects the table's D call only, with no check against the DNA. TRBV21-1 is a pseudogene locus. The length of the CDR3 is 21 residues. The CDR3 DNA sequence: TGTGCCAGCAGCAAATCCAGGGGAACAGGCGTGAACTTCCCAGTCTACAATGAGCAGTTCTTC. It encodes CASSKSRGTGVNFPVYNEQFF.

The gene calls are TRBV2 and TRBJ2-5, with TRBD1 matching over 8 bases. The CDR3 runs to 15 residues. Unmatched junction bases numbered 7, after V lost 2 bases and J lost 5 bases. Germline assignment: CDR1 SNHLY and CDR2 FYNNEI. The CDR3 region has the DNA TGTGCCAGCAGTGAACAGGGGGCGTCAAGGGAGACCCAGTACTTC. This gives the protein CASSEQGASRETQYF.

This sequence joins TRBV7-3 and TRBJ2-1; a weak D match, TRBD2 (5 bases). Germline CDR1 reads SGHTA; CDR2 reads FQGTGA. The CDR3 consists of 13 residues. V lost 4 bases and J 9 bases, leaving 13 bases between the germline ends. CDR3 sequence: CASSSGVGREQFF. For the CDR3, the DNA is TGTGCCAGCAGCTCCGGGGTAGGCCGTGAGCAGTTCTTC.

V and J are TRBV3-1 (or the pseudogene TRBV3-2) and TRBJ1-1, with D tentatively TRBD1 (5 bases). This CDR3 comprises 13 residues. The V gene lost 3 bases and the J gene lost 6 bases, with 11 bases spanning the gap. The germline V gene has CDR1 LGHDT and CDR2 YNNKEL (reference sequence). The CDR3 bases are TGTGCCAGCAGCCATGCCAGGGTGGCTGAAGCTTTCTTT. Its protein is CASSHARVAEAFF.

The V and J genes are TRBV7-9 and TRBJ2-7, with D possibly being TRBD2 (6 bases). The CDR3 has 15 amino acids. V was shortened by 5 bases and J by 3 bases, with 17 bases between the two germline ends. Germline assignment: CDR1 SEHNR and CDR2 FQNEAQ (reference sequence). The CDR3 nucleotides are TGTGCCAGCAGCGGGTGGACACGGAGGGGCTACGAGCAGTACTTC. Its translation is CASSGWTRRGYEQYF.

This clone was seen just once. This CDR3 is CASSQWAQGLGGELFF. The CDR3 DNA reads TGTGCCAGCAGCCAATGGGCGCAGGGGTTAGGTGGGGAGCTGTTTTTT. The chain uses TRBV3-1 (or the pseudogene TRBV3-2) and TRBJ2-2; tentative D call: TRBD1 (6 bases). Germline V lookup: CDR1 LGHDT, CDR2 YNNKEL (reference sequence). The CDR3 is 16 residues long. The germline V and J ends were trimmed by 2 bases and 8 bases, with 18 bases remaining between them.

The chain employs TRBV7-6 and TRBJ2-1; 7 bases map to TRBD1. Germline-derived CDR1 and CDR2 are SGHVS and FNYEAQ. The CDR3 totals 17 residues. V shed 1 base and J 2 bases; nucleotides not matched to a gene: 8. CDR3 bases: TGTGCCAGCAGCTTAGTTTTCAAGGGGGCGGCCTACAATGAGCAGTTCTTC. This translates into CASSLVFKGAAYNEQFF.

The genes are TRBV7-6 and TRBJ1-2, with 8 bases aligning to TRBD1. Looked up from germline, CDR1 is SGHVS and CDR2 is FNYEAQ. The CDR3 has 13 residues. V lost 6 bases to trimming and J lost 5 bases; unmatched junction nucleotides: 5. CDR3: CASSLGQGYGYTF. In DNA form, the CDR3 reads TGTGCCAGCAGTCTAGGACAGGGTTATGGCTACACCTTC.

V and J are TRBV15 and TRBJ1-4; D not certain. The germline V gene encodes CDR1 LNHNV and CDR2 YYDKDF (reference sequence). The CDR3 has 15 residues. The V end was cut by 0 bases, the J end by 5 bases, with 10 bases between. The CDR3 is CATSRDRFENEKLFF. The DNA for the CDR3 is TGTGCCACCAGCAGAGATCGTTTCGAGAATGAAAAACTGTTTTTT.

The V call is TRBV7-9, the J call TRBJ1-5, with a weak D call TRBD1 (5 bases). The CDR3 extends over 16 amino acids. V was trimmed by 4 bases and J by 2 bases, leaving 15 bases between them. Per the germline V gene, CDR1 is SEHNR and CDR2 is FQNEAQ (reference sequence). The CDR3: CASSSGGSERNQPQHF. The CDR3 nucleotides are TGTGCCAGCAGCTCCGGGGGTTCTGAGCGCAATCAGCCCCAGCATTTT.

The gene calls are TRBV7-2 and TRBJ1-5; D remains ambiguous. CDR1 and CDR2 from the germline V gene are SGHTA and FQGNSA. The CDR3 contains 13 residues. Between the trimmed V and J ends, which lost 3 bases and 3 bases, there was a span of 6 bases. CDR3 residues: CASSFADNQPQHF. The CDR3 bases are TGTGCCAGCAGCTTCGCAGACAATCAGCCCCAGCATTTT.

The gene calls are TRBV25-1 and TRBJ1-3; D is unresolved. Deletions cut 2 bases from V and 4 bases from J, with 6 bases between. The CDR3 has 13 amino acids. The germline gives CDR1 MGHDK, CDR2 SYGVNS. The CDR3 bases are TGTGCCAGCAGTGAAGCAGTCGGAAACACCATATATTTT. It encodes CASSEAVGNTIYF.

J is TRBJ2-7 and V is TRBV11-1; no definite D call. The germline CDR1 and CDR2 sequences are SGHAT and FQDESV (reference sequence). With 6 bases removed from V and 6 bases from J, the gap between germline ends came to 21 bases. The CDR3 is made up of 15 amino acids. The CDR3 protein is CASSRGTSRLSEQYF. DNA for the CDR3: TGTGCCAGCAGTCGAGGAACAAGCCGTCTGAGCGAGCAGTACTTC.

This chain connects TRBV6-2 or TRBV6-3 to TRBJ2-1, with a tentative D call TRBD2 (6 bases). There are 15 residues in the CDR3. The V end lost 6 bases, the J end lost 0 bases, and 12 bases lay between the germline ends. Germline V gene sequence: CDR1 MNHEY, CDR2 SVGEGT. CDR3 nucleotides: TGTGCCAGCAGCCCCTGGAGGGGCTCCTACAATGAGCAGTTCTTC. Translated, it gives CASSPWRGSYNEQFF.

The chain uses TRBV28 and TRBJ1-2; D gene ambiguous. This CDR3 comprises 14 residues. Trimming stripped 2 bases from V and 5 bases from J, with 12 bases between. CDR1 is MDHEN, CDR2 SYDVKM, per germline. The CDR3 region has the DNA TGTGCCAGCAGTTTAGTGGGCTTTAGGTATGGCTACACCTTC. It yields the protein CASSLVGFRYGYTF.

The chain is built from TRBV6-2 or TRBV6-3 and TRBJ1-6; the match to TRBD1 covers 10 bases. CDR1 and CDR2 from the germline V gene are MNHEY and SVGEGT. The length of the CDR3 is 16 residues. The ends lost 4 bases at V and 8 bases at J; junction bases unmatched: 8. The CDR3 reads CASSFSWTGGYSPLHF. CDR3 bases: TGTGCCAGCAGTTTCTCTTGGACAGGGGGTTATTCACCCCTCCACTTT.

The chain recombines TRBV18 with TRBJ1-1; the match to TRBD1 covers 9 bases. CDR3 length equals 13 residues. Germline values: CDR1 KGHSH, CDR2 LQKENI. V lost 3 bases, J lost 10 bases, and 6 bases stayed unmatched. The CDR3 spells CASSPTGGSAAFF. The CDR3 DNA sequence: TGTGCCAGCTCACCGACAGGGGGGAGTGCAGCTTTCTTT.

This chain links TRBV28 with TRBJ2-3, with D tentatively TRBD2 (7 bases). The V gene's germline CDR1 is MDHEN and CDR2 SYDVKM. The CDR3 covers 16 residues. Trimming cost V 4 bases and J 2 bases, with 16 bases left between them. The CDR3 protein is CASSSPRGLHTDTQYF. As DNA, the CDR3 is TGTGCCAGCAGTTCACCGCGGGGGCTCCACACAGATACGCAGTATTTT.

DNA of the CDR3: TGTGCCAGCAGTTACAGGGGAGGCACTGAAGCTTTCTTT. It translates to CASSYRGGTEAFF. The chain combines TRBV6-5 with TRBJ1-1; D might be TRBD1 (5 bases). Germline V gene sequence: CDR1 MNHEY, CDR2 SVGAGI. Trimming cost V 2 bases and J 4 bases, with 8 bases left between them. This CDR3 has 13 residues.

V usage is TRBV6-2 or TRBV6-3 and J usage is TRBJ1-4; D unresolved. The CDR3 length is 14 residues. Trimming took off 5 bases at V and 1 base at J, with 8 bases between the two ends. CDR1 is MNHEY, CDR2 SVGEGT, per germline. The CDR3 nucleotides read TGTGCCAGCAGTGAGGGTCGAACTAATGAAAAACTGTTTTTT. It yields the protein CASSEGRTNEKLFF.

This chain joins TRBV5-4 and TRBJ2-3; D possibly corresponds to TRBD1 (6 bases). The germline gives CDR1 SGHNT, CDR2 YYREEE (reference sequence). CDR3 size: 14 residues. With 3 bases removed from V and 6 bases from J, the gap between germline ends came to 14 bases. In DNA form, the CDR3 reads TGTGCCAGCAGCTCCATCTTGGGGGCGGATACGCAGTATTTT. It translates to CASSSILGADTQYF.

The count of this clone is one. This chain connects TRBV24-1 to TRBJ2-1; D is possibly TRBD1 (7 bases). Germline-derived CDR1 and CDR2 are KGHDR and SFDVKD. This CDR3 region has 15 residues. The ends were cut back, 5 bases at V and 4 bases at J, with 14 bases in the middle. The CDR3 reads CATSVPAGGYNEQFF. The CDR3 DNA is TGTGCCACCAGTGTCCCTGCAGGGGGGTACAATGAGCAGTTCTTC.

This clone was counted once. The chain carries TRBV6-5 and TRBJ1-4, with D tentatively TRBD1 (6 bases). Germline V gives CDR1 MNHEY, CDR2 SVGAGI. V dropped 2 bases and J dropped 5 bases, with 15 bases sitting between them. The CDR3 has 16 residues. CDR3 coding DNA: TGTGCCAGCAGTTACCTCCGGGGGGCGGGAAATGAAAAACTGTTTTTT. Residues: CASSYLRGAGNEKLFF.

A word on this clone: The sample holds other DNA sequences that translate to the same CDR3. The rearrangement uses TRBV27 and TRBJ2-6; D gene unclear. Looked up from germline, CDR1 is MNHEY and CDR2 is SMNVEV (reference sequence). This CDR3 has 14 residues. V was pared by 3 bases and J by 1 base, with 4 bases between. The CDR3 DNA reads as TGTGCCAGCAGTTTCAGTTCTGGGGCCAACGTCCTGACTTTC. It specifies CASSFSSGANVLTF.

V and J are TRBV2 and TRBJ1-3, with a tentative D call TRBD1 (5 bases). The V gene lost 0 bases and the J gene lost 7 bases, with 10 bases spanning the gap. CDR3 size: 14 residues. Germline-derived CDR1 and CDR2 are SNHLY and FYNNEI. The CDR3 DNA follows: TGTGCCAGCAGTGAAGCTGGGAGGGGTAACACCATATATTTT. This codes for CASSEAGRGNTIYF.